This T cell receptor beta chain was identified during a study of blood T cell repertoires in COVID-19. The data were produced by immunoSEQ multiplex PCR, yet TCRdb's version contains in-frame clones alone and is incomplete. The sample consists of fewer than 400,000 clones, around 84% of them appearing once. Germline lookup yields CDR1 MNHNY and CDR2 SVGAGI (reference sequence). V was clipped by 6 bases and J by 2 bases; unmatched bases: 7. The CDR3 extends over 16 amino acids. Source material: peripheral blood. This receptor was obtained from a human donor in a cohort sampled during active COVID-19. V and J are TRBV6-6 and TRBJ2-3; 11 positions agree with TRBD2. CDR3 bases: TGTGCCAGCAGCCTAGGACTAGCGGGTCTCACAGATACGCAGTATTTT. Its protein is CASSLGLAGLTDTQYF.